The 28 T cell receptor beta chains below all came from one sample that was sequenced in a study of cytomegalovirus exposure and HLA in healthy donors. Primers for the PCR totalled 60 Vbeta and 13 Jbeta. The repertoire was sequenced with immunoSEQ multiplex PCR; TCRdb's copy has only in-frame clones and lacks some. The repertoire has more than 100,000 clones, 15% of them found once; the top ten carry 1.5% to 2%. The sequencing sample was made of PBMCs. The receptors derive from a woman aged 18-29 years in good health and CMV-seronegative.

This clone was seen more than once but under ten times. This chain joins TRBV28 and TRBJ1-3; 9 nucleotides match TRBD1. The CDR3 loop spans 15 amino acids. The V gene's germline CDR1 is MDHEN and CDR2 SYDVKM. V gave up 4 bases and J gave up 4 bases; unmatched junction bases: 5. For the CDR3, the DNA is TGTGCCAGCAGTTGGACAGGGGAGATCGGAAACACCATATATTTT. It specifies CASSWTGEIGNTIYF.

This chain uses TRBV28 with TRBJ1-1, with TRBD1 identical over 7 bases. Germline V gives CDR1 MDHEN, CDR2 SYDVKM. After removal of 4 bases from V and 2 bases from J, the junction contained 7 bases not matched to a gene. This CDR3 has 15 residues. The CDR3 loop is CASSSIKGANTEAFF. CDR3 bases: TGTGCCAGCAGTTCCATCAAGGGGGCTAACACTGAAGCTTTCTTT.

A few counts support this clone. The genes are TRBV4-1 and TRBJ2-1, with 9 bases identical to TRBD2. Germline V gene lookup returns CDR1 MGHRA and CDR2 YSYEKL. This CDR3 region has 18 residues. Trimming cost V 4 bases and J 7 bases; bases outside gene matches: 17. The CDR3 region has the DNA TGCGCCAGCAGCCTGGGGGACGCTAGCGGGATCCCCCCTAATGAGCAGTTCTTC. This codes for CASSLGDASGIPPNEQFF.

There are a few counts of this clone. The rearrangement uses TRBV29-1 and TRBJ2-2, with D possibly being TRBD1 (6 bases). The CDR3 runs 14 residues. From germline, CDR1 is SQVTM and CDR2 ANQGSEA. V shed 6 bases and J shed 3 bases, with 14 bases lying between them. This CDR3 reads CSVMIDRHTGELFF. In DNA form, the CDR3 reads TGCAGCGTGATGATCGACAGGCACACCGGGGAGCTGTTTTTT.

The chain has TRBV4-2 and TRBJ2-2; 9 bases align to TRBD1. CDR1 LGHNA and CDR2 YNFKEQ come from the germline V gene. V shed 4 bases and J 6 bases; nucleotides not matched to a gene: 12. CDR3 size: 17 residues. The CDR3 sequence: CASSLTQGARLAGELFF. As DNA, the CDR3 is TGTGCCAGCAGCCTAACACAGGGGGCGCGGTTAGCCGGGGAGCTGTTTTTT.

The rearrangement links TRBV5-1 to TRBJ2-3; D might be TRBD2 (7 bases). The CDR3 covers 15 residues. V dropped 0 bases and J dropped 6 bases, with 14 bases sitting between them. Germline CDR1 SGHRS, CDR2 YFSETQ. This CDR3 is CASSLGGGSGDTQYF. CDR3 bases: TGCGCCAGCAGCTTGGGCGGGGGCTCCGGGGATACGCAGTATTTT.

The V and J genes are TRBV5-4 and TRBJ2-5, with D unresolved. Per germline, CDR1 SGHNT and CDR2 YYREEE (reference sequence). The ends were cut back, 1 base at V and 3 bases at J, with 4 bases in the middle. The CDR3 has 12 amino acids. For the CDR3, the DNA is TGTGCCAGCAGCTTGACAGAAGAGACCCAGTACTTC. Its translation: CASSLTEETQYF.

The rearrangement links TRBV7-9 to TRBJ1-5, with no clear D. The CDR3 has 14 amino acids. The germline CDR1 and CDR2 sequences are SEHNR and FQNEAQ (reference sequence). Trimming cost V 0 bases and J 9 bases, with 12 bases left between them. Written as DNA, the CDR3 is TGTGCCAGCAGCTTAGCCAACGGAGCAGCGCCCCAGCATTTT. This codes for CASSLANGAAPQHF.

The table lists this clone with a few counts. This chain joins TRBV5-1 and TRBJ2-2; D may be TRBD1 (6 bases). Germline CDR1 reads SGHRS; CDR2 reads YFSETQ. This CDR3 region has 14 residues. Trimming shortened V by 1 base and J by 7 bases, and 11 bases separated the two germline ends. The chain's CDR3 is CASSLKQGDGELFF. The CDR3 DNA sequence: TGCGCCAGCAGCTTGAAACAGGGTGACGGGGAGCTGTTTTTT. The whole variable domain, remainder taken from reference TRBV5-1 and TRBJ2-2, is KAGVTQTPRYLIKTRGQQVTLSCSPISGHRSVSWYQQTPGQGLQFLFEYFSETQRNKGNFPGRFSGRQFSNSRSEMNVSTLELGDSALYLCASSLKQGDGELFFGEGSRLTVL.

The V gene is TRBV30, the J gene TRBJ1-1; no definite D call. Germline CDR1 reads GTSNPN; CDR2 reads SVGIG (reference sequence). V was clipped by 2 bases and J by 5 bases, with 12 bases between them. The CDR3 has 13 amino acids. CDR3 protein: CAWSFAGLTEAFF. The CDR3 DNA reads TGTGCCTGGAGTTTCGCGGGATTGACTGAAGCTTTCTTT.

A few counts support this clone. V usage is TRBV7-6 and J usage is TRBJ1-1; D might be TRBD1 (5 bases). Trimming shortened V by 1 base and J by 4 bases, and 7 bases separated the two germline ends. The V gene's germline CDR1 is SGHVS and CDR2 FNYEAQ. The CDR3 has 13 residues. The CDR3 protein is CASSLGGGTEAFF. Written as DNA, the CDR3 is TGTGCCAGCAGCTTAGGGGGCGGCACTGAAGCTTTCTTT.

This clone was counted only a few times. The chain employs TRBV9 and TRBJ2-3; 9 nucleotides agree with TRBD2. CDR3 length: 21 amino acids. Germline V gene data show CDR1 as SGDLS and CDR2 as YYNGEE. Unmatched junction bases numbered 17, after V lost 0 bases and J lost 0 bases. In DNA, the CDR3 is TGTGCCAGCAGCGTAGCCCTCCTCCCCAGCGGGGGGTCAAGTAGCACAGATACGCAGTATTTT. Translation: CASSVALLPSGGSSSTDTQYF.

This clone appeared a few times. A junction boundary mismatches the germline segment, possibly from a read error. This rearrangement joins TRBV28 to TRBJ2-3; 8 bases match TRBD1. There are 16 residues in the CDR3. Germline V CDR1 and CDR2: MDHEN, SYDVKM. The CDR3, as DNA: TGTGCCAGCAGGTTATCAGGGGGCCGGTTAGTAGATACGCAGTATTTT. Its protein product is CASRLSGGRLVDTQYF.

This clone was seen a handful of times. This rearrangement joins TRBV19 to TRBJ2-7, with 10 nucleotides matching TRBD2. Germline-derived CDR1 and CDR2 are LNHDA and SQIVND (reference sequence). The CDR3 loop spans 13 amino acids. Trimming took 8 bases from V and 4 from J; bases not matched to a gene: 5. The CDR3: CASGLAGEYEQYF. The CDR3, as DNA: TGTGCCAGTGGGCTAGCGGGGGAGTACGAGCAGTACTTC. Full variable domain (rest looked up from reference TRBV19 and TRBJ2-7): DGGITQSPKYLFRKEGQNVTLSCEQNLNHDAMYWYRQDPGQGLRLIYYSQIVNDFQKGDIAEGYSVSREKKESFPLTVTSAQKNPTAFYLCASGLAGEYEQYFGPGTRLTVT.

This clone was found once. As DNA, the CDR3 is TGTGCCAGCAGCTTACCGGGCTACGAGCAGTACTTC. Protein: CASSLPGYEQYF. The chain couples TRBV7-9 to TRBJ2-7; D not certain. V was shortened by 2 bases and J by 3 bases, with 5 bases between the two germline ends. The germline V gene has CDR1 SEHNR and CDR2 FQNEAQ (reference sequence). The CDR3 covers 12 residues.

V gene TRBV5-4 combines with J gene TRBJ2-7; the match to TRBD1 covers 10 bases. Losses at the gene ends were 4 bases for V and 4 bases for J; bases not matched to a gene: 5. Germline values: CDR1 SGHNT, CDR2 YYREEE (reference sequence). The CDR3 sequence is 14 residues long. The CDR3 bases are TGTGCCAGCAGCCCCGGGACAGGGGTGTACGAGCAGTACTTC. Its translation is CASSPGTGVYEQYF.

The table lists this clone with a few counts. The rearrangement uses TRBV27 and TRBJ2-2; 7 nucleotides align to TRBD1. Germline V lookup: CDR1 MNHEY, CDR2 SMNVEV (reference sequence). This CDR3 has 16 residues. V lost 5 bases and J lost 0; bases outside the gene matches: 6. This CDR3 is CASSHPTGTNTGELFF. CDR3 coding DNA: TGTGCCAGCAGTCACCCGACAGGGACGAACACCGGGGAGCTGTTTTTT.

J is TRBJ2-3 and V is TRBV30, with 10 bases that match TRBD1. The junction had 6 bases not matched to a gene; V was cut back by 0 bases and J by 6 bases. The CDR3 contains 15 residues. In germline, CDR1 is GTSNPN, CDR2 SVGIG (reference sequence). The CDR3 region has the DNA TGTGCCTGGAGTGTACGACAGGGGGCGGGGGATACGCAGTATTTT. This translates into CAWSVRQGAGDTQYF.

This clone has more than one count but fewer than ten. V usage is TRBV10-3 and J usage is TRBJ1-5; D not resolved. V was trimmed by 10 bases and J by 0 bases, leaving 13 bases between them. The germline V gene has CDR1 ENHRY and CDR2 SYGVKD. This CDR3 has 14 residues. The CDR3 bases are TGTGCCACCTCATCGGGGAGTAGCAATCAGCCCCAGCATTTT. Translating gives CATSSGSSNQPQHF.

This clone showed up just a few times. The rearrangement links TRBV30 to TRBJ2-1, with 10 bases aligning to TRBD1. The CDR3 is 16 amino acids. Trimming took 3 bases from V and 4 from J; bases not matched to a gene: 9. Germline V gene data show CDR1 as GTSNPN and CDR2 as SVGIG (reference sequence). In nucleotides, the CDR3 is TGTGCCTGGAGCCCCTGGGGGACAGGGGATTACAATGAGCAGTTCTTC. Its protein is CAWSPWGTGDYNEQFF.

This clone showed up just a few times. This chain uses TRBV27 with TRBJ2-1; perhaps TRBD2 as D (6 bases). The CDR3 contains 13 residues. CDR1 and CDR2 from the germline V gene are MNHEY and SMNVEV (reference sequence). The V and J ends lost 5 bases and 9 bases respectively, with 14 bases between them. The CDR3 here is CASSRGGAVEQFF. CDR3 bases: TGTGCCAGCAGTAGAGGAGGGGCTGTTGAGCAGTTCTTC.

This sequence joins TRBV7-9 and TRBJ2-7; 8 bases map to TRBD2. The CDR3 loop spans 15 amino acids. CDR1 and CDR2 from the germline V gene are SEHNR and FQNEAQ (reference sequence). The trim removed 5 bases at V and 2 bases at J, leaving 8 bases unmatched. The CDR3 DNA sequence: TGTGCCAGCAGCCCTCCCGGGGGGGGAACCTACGAGCAGTACTTC. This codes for CASSPPGGGTYEQYF.

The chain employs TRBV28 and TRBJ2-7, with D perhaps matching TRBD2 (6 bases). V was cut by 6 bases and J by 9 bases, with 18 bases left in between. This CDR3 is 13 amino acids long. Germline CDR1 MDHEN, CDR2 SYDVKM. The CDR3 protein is CASREGTEAGQYF. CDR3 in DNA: TGTGCCAGCAGGGAGGGGACCGAGGCCGGGCAGTACTTC.

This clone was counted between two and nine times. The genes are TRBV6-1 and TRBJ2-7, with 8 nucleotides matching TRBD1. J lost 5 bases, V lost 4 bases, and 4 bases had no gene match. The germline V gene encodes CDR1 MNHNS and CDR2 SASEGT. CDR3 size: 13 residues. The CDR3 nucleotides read TGTGCCAGCAGTGGAGGACAGGGCCACGAGCAGTACTTC. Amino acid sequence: CASSGGQGHEQYF.

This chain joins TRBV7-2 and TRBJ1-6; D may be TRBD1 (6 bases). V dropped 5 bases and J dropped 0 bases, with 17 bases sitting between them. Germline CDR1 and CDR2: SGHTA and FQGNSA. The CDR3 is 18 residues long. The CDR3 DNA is TGTGCCAGCAGCCAAAGACAGGCCCAAAGCTCCTATAATTCACCCCTCCACTTT. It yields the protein CASSQRQAQSSYNSPLHF.

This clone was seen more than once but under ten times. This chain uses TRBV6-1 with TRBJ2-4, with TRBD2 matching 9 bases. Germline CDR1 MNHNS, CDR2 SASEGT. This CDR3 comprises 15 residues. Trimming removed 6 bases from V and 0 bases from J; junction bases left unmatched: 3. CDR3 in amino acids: CASSGLAKAKNIQYF. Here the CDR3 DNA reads TGTGCCAGCAGCGGACTAGCGAAAGCCAAAAACATTCAGTACTTC.

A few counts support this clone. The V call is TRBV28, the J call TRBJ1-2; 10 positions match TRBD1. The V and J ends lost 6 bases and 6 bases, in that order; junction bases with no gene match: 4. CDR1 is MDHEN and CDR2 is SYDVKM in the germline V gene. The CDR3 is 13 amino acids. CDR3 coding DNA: TGTGCCAGCAGGCGACAGGGGGCGGATGGCTACACCTTC. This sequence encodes CASRRQGADGYTF.

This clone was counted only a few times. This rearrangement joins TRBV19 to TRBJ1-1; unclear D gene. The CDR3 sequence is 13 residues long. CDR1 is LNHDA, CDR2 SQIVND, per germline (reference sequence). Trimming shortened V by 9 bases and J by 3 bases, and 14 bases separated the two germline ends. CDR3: CASGITADTEAFF. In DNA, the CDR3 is TGTGCCAGCGGGATAACAGCGGACACTGAAGCTTTCTTT.